These 31 T cell receptor beta chains came from one sample sequenced in a study of T cells in Graves' hyperthyroidism and ophthalmopathy. The TCR beta CDR3 regions underwent amplification using RNA transcripts as the source. TCR CDR3 underwent first-round RT-PCR with the HTBI primer set. MiXCR, run by TCRdb on the multiplex PCR reads, gives a single entry per CDR3 protein. The sample holds 530,000 or so distinct CDR3 sequences, 46% seen once. The sample taken for sequencing was peripheral blood or thyroid tissue (not recorded which). Every receptor here comes from a woman in her late teens or twenties with Graves' hyperthyroidism.

The rearrangement links TRBV5-4 to TRBJ2-5; TRBD1 aligns across 7 bases. This CDR3 spans 15 amino acids. Germline V gene lookup returns CDR1 SGHNT and CDR2 YYREEE (reference sequence). Losses at the gene ends were 4 bases for V and 5 bases for J; bases not matched to a gene: 11. The CDR3 nucleotides are TGTGCCAGCAGCCTACAGGGGACAGATAGCGAGACCCAGTACTTC. It translates to CASSLQGTDSETQYF.

This clonotype was counted ten times or more. V and J are TRBV2 and TRBJ2-7, with TRBD2 identical over 7 bases. Germline CDR1 reads SNHLY; CDR2 reads FYNNEI. Trimming at V came to 3 bases and at J to 4 bases, leaving 6 bases not matched to a gene. The CDR3 contains 14 residues. The CDR3 region is CASSDLAVLYEQYF. DNA of the CDR3: TGTGCCAGCAGTGACCTAGCGGTCCTGTACGAGCAGTACTTC.

A word on this clonotype: This may be a read error, as it is one base from a much larger clone. V and J are TRBV10-3 and TRBJ1-4, with D possibly matching TRBD1 (6 bases). CDR1 and CDR2 from the germline V gene are ENHRY and SYGVKD. With 4 bases removed from V and 1 base from J, the gap between germline ends came to 10 bases. The CDR3 spans 15 residues. CDR3 nucleotide sequence: TGTGCCATCAGTGTCCTACAGGGAACTAATGAAAAACTGTTTTTT. This codes for CAISVLQGTNEKLFF.

This chain uses TRBV15 with TRBJ2-7, with D perhaps assigned TRBD1 or TRBD2 (6 bases each). Germline CDR1 LNHNV, CDR2 YYDKDF (reference sequence). The CDR3 spans 16 residues. Between the trimmed V and J ends, which lost 0 bases and 5 bases, there was a span of 17 bases. The CDR3 is CATSRDRGSGANEQYF. Here the CDR3 DNA reads TGTGCCACCAGCAGAGATCGTGGGTCGGGGGCCAACGAGCAGTACTTC.

As to this clonotype: The junction departs from germline at one end; a sequencing error may be responsible. The chain joins TRBV7-3 to TRBJ2-7; 13 nucleotides match TRBD2. Germline CDR1 reads SGHTA; CDR2 reads FQGTGA. The CDR3 is 16 amino acids. CDR3 coding DNA: TGTGCCAGCAGATCCGGGACTAGCGGGGCCCCCTACGGGCAGTACTTC. Its protein product is CASRSGTSGAPYGQYF.

The chain combines TRBV11-2 with TRBJ1-2; weak D call: TRBD1 (6 bases). The V end was cut by 2 bases, the J end by 3 bases, with 19 bases between. This CDR3 contains 17 residues. The germline gives CDR1 SGHAT, CDR2 FQNNGV. The CDR3 nucleotides read TGTGCCAGCAGCTTACCCTCCACGGGGGGCGAGGACTATGGCTACACCTTC. It codes for CASSLPSTGGEDYGYTF.

Concerning this clonotype itself: This could be a read error, since a much larger clone is one nucleotide away. V usage is TRBV4-1 and J usage is TRBJ1-1; perhaps TRBD1 as D (6 bases). The CDR3 spans 16 residues. Per the germline V gene, CDR1 is MGHRA and CDR2 is YSYEKL. The V gene lost 4 bases and the J gene lost 1 base, with 16 bases spanning the gap. The CDR3: CASSRAGRGGNTEAFF. CDR3 sequence (DNA): TGCGCCAGCAGCCGGGCGGGCAGGGGAGGGAACACTGAAGCTTTCTTT.

This clonotype was observed many times. The chain recombines TRBV15 with TRBJ2-7; TRBD2 agrees at 12 bases. The CDR3 consists of 16 residues. Germline CDR1 and CDR2: LNHNV and YYDKDF (reference sequence). V lost 3 bases, J lost 3 bases, and 6 bases stayed unmatched. The CDR3 nucleotides read TGTGCCACCAGCAGGTCGCGGACTAGCGGGATCTACGAGCAGTACTTC. Its protein is CATSRSRTSGIYEQYF.

CDR3 nucleotide sequence: TGTGCCAGCAGTGCTAGAGATTTTGGTAACGTGAATGAAAAACTGTTTTTT. Residues: CASSARDFGNVNEKLFF. The J gene is TRBJ1-4, the V gene TRBV2; D not resolved. The CDR3 spans 17 residues. Per germline, CDR1 SNHLY and CDR2 FYNNEI. Trimming took 4 bases from V and 5 from J, leaving 20 bases between them.

This clonotype was counted between two and nine times. The chain is built from TRBV20-1 and TRBJ1-1; the D gene is possibly TRBD1 (5 bases). The CDR3 runs to 12 residues. Trimming cost V 5 bases and J 8 bases, with 15 bases left between them. Per germline, CDR1 DFQATT and CDR2 SNEGSKA (reference sequence). The CDR3 DNA reads as TGCAGTGCTCGCCGGGACGAACTCGAAGCTTTCTTT. This gives the protein CSARRDELEAFF.

The CDR3 DNA follows: TGCGCCAGCAGCCAAGGACCCGGACAGTTCCAAGAGACCCAGTACTTC. It encodes CASSQGPGQFQETQYF. The V and J genes are TRBV4-1 and TRBJ2-5; D might be TRBD1 (6 bases). V shed 1 base and J shed 1 base, with 13 bases lying between them. The length of the CDR3 is 16 residues. The germline V gene encodes CDR1 MGHRA and CDR2 YSYEKL.

This clonotype was seen many times. The J gene is TRBJ1-2, the V gene TRBV3-1, with D possibly being TRBD1 (5 bases). Per the germline V gene, CDR1 is LGHDT and CDR2 is YNNKEL (reference sequence). CDR3 size: 14 residues. Trimming removed 4 bases at V and 2 bases at J, with 11 bases between. The DNA for the CDR3 is TGTGCCAGCAGCCCAACGTCAGGGAACTATGGCTACACCTTC. This codes for CASSPTSGNYGYTF.

This chain uses TRBV24-1 with TRBJ2-7; D is ambiguous. Germline-derived CDR1 and CDR2 are KGHDR and SFDVKD. This CDR3 has 10 residues. V lost 10 bases, J lost 2 bases, and 5 bases lay in between. CDR3 DNA sequence: TGTGCCACGGCGACCTACGAGCAGTACTTC. This sequence encodes CATATYEQYF.

This rearrangement joins TRBV25-1 to TRBJ1-1; 9 bases are shared with TRBD1. This CDR3 spans 15 amino acids. Germline CDR1 reads MGHDK; CDR2 reads SYGVNS. V lost 4 bases and J lost 6; bases outside the gene matches: 9. DNA of the CDR3: TGTGCCAGCAGTGCCGGGACAGGGCAATGGGCTGAAGCTTTCTTT. Its translation is CASSAGTGQWAEAFF.

This chain connects TRBV29-1 to TRBJ1-5; 9 bases match TRBD1. V was clipped by 1 base and J by 7 bases; unmatched bases: 11. The CDR3 runs to 16 residues. Germline CDR1 reads SQVTM; CDR2 reads ANQGSEA. Here the CDR3 DNA reads TGCAGCGTTGAAGGCTCAAACCGACAGGGGGGGCAGCCCCAGCATTTT. Translating gives CSVEGSNRQGGQPQHF.

This chain links TRBV5-6 with TRBJ1-2; the D gene is possibly TRBD1 (5 bases). V lost 4 bases and J lost 5, with 9 bases in between. CDR1 is SGHDT and CDR2 is YYEEEE in the germline V gene. The CDR3 sequence is 12 residues long. This CDR3 is CASSLWGYGYTF. CDR3 nucleotides: TGTGCCAGCAGCCTCTGGGGGTATGGCTACACCTTC.

Ten or more counts support this clonotype. CDR3 DNA sequence: TGTGCCAGCAGTTTTGGGGGTCCACAGGGCTACGAGCAGTACTTC. This gives the protein CASSFGGPQGYEQYF. The J gene is TRBJ2-7, the V gene TRBV12-3 or TRBV12-4; TRBD1 is a possible D gene (6 bases). Between the trimmed V and J ends, which lost 3 bases and 3 bases, there was a span of 15 bases. The CDR3 extends over 15 amino acids.

Of note for this clonotype: One base separates it from a far larger clone, so it is likely a read error. The CDR3 here is CASSDNYEQYF. CDR3 DNA sequence: TGTGCCAGCAGTGACAACTACGAGCAGTACTTC. This chain connects TRBV27 to TRBJ2-7; no clear D. In germline, CDR1 is MNHEY, CDR2 SMNVEV (reference sequence). This CDR3 region has 11 residues. Trimming removed 5 bases from V and 3 bases from J, with 5 bases in between.

As concerns this clonotype: A much larger clone lies a single base off, so this may be a read error. The CDR3 here is CSVAATHEQYF. In nucleotides, the CDR3 is TGCAGCGTTGCCGCGACGCATGAGCAGTACTTC. The V call is TRBV29-1, the J call TRBJ2-7; D is ambiguous. Trimming stripped 4 bases from V and 7 bases from J, with 11 bases between. Germline V CDR1 and CDR2: SQVTM, ANQGSEA. There are 11 residues in the CDR3.

This clonotype has a count of ten or more. The chain combines TRBV20-1 with TRBJ1-4, with D unclear. The V end lost 1 base, the J end lost 7 bases, and 22 bases lay between the germline ends. Germline CDR1 is DFQATT and CDR2 is SNEGSKA (reference sequence). The CDR3 has 17 amino acids. CDR3 region: CSARVGPRLGLSEKLFF. CDR3 nucleotide sequence: TGCAGTGCTAGAGTAGGGCCCAGGCTGGGCCTTAGTGAAAAACTGTTTTTT.

The CDR3 region is CATSSQVSQESIGYTF. For the CDR3, the DNA is TGTGCCACCAGCAGCCAAGTATCGCAGGAATCAATCGGCTACACCTTC. The chain links TRBV15 to TRBJ1-2; no firm D call. V lost 3 bases to trimming and J lost 8 bases, with 22 bases between them. The CDR3 contains 16 residues. CDR1 is LNHNV, CDR2 YYDKDF, per germline (reference sequence).

Written as DNA, the CDR3 is TGTGCCAGTAGTACAGGGCCGACCTACAATGAGCAGTTCTTC. Translated, it gives CASSTGPTYNEQFF. The rearrangement uses TRBV19 and TRBJ2-1; D is perhaps TRBD1 (5 bases). Germline V lookup: CDR1 LNHDA, CDR2 SQIVND (reference sequence). The CDR3 runs 14 residues. V was cut by 4 bases and J by 2 bases, with 9 bases left in between.

In its sample, this clonotype was seen many times. This sequence joins TRBV3-1 and TRBJ2-7; no definite D call. The CDR3 extends over 15 amino acids. The germline V gene has CDR1 LGHDT and CDR2 YNNKEL (reference sequence). Trimming stripped 5 bases from V and 0 bases from J, with 14 bases between. The CDR3 DNA is TGTGCCAGCAGCTATACAAGGGCAAGCTCCTACGAGCAGTACTTC. Encoded protein: CASSYTRASSYEQYF.

This clonotype came up many times. The J gene is TRBJ2-2, the V gene TRBV7-9; 12 bases fit TRBD2. From germline, CDR1 is SEHNR and CDR2 FQNEAQ (reference sequence). The ends lost 5 bases at V and 4 bases at J; junction bases unmatched: 11. This CDR3 is 18 amino acids long. The CDR3 is CASSVPSGLAGGTGELFF. The CDR3 DNA reads TGTGCCAGCAGCGTCCCCTCGGGACTAGCGGGTGGCACCGGGGAGCTGTTTTTT.

About this clonotype itself: Sequence at one end of the junction differs from germline and may be a read error. V gene TRBV5-1 combines with J gene TRBJ2-6; 8 bases are shared with TRBD1. Germline V lookup: CDR1 SGHRS, CDR2 YFSETQ. The CDR3 is made up of 14 amino acids. The CDR3 region is CASSFMDRAYVLTF. The CDR3 DNA reads as TGCGCCAGCAGCTTCATGGACAGGGCCTACGTCCTGACTTTC.

This clonotype occurred many times. This chain's CDR3 is CAISEASAQETQYF. In DNA form, the CDR3 reads TGTGCCATCAGTGAGGCTAGCGCTCAAGAGACCCAGTACTTC. The V call is TRBV10-3, the J call TRBJ2-5; tentative D call: TRBD2 (6 bases). CDR1 is ENHRY and CDR2 is SYGVKD in the germline V gene. The CDR3 has 14 amino acids. Trimming removed 2 bases at V and 2 bases at J, with 9 bases between.

This clonotype was picked up one time. The gene calls are TRBV20-1 and TRBJ1-2; D unresolved. This CDR3 region has 14 residues. CDR1 DFQATT and CDR2 SNEGSKA come from the germline V gene (reference sequence). Trimming left V 4 bases short and J 7 bases short, with 19 bases between. For the CDR3, the DNA is TGCAGTGCTACTCATCGAATAGGGAGATCTGGCTACACCTTC. Its translation is CSATHRIGRSGYTF.

This sequence joins TRBV29-1 and TRBJ1-2; D remains ambiguous. Trimming took off 7 bases at V and 12 bases at J, with 18 bases between the two ends. The CDR3 consists of 11 residues. The germline gives CDR1 SQVTM, CDR2 ANQGSEA. The CDR3 DNA reads as TGCAGCGCCGCGCCGGACTCTGGAAACACCTTC. It codes for CSAAPDSGNTF.

In this sample, this clonotype turned up many times. This chain joins TRBV12-3 or TRBV12-4 and TRBJ1-5; D gene uncertain. The CDR3 extends over 15 amino acids. V was shortened by 3 bases and J by 7 bases, with 16 bases between the two germline ends. CDR3 region: CASSFAGQVGQPQHF. The CDR3 coding sequence is TGTGCCAGCAGTTTCGCCGGGCAGGTAGGCCAGCCCCAGCATTTT.

This sequence joins TRBV7-9 and TRBJ1-1; TRBD1 agrees at 8 bases. This CDR3 spans 18 amino acids. Trimming cost V 6 bases and J 4 bases; bases outside gene matches: 19. Germline CDR1 SEHNR, CDR2 FQNEAQ (reference sequence). The CDR3 sequence is CASSPGQGYSGAVTEAFF. The CDR3 DNA sequence: TGTGCCAGCAGTCCTGGACAGGGATATTCTGGGGCGGTCACTGAAGCTTTCTTT. The complete variable domain, with remaining parts taken from reference TRBV7-9 and TRBJ1-1, reads DTGVSQNPRHKITKRGQNVTFRCDPISEHNRLYWYRQTLGQGPEFLTYFQNEAQLEKSRLLSDRFSAERPKGSFSTLEIQRTEQGDSAMYLCASSPGQGYSGAVTEAFFGQGTRLTVV.

This clonotype appeared many times. This chain connects TRBV7-9 to TRBJ2-7; 7 bases agree with TRBD1. The V gene's germline CDR1 is SEHNR and CDR2 FQNEAQ (reference sequence). The length of the CDR3 is 17 residues. With V trimmed by 4 bases and J by 2 bases, 14 bases remained unmatched. CDR3 protein: CASSSTRSTGKTYEQYF. As DNA, the CDR3 is TGTGCCAGCAGCTCCACGAGATCGACAGGGAAGACCTACGAGCAGTACTTC.